These 7 T cell receptor beta chains share one sample of origin, sequenced in a study of blood T cell repertoires in COVID-19. Measured with immunoSEQ multiplex PCR; TCRdb has only the in-frame clones, and not every one. Seen here are roughly 180,000 clones, about 82% observed once, and the top ten hold roughly 9.1%. Sequences were obtained from PBMCs or T cells enriched from blood (not recorded which). These receptors all stem from a woman aged 30 to 39 who had recovered from COVID-19.

The genes are TRBV28 and TRBJ1-2; 9 bases agree with TRBD1. Unmatched junction bases numbered 6, after V lost 8 bases and J lost 5 bases. The CDR3 has 13 residues. Germline V gene sequence: CDR1 MDHEN, CDR2 SYDVKM. In DNA, the CDR3 is TGTGCCAGCTTCAGCGGGACAGGGTATGGCTACACCTTC. Translation: CASFSGTGYGYTF.

The chain joins TRBV2 to TRBJ2-2, with TRBD1 matching 10 bases. V shed 5 bases, J shed 7 bases, and the junction held 7 bases outside the gene matches. This CDR3 is built from 15 residues. The germline V gene encodes CDR1 SNHLY and CDR2 FYNNEI. CDR3 loop: CASSSGTGAVGELFF. The CDR3 bases are TGTGCCAGCAGTTCCGGGACAGGGGCGGTCGGGGAGCTGTTTTTT.

The genes are TRBV27 and TRBJ2-2, with D possibly matching TRBD2 (5 bases). Germline assignment: CDR1 MNHEY and CDR2 SMNVEV (reference sequence). Trimming took off 2 bases at V and 6 bases at J, with 7 bases between the two ends. The CDR3 sequence is 13 residues long. The DNA for the CDR3 is TGTGCCAGCAGTTTAGGCGGGTCCGGGGAGCTGTTTTTT. This sequence encodes CASSLGGSGELFF.

Only one count was recorded for this clone. The chain recombines TRBV18 with TRBJ2-2; D perhaps matches TRBD1 (5 bases). With 3 bases removed from V and 5 bases from J, the gap between germline ends came to 10 bases. Germline CDR1 KGHSH, CDR2 LQKENI. The CDR3 has 14 amino acids. The CDR3 sequence: CASSPEDRTGELFF. The CDR3 coding sequence is TGTGCCAGCTCACCCGAAGACAGAACCGGGGAGCTGTTTTTT. Full variable domain (rest looked up from reference TRBV18 and TRBJ2-2): NAGVMQNPRHLVRRRGQEARLRCSPMKGHSHVYWYRQLPEEGLKFMVYLQKENIIDESGMPKERFSAEFPKEGPSILRIQQVVRGDSAAYFCASSPEDRTGELFFGEGSRLTVL.

The chain uses TRBV11-2 and TRBJ1-3; weak D call: TRBD1 (5 bases). CDR3 size: 17 residues. V lost 1 base and J lost 1, with 14 bases in between. CDR1 and CDR2 from the germline V gene are SGHAT and FQNNGV. Here the CDR3 DNA reads TGTGCCAGCAGCTTAGGTAGAGGCAGGGCATCTGGAAACACCATATATTTT. This sequence encodes CASSLGRGRASGNTIYF.

V gene TRBV4-1 combines with J gene TRBJ1-1; 8 nucleotides align to TRBD1. V dropped 1 base and J dropped 3; count of bases not matched to a gene: 7. Germline loops: CDR1 MGHRA, CDR2 YSYEKL. The CDR3 consists of 16 residues. CDR3 protein: CASSQGAGGAYTEAFF. CDR3 coding DNA: TGCGCCAGCAGCCAAGGGGCAGGGGGCGCCTACACTGAAGCTTTCTTT.

This chain uses TRBV6-5 with TRBJ2-1; 11 nucleotides line up with TRBD2. Germline loops: CDR1 MNHEY, CDR2 SVGAGI. CDR3 length: 15 residues. Trimming took 7 bases from V and 2 from J; bases not matched to a gene: 4. The CDR3 is CASMTSGKPYNEQFF. The CDR3 region has the DNA TGTGCCAGCATGACTAGCGGGAAACCCTACAATGAGCAGTTCTTC.